Reported below is one T cell receptor beta chain. The antigen is undetermined. Vbeta (60) and Jbeta (13) primers were used in the PCR. This table comes from immunoSEQ multiplex PCR, and its TCRdb copy is limited to in-frame clones, with some not included. The sample comprises approximately 150,000 clones, roughly 74% of which are singletons, and roughly 12% rests with the top ten. This sample is part of a study of cytomegalovirus exposure and HLA in healthy donors. Turning to the study itself: Ancestry clustering placed around four fifths of several hundred genotyped donors in the Caucasian-associated cluster.

The germline V gene has CDR1 SGHTS and CDR2 YDEGEE. The CDR3 is 13 residues long. The V gene lost 0 bases and the J gene lost 11 bases, with 9 bases spanning the gap. Overall study results and limits: Several V segments, TRBV6-2 and TRBV6-3 among them, could not be told apart and were dropped. Through in vitro validation, three CMV-associated chains were shown to be specific for CMV antigens.

The source material was PBMCs. J is TRBJ1-6 and V is TRBV5-8; D call uncertain. The receptor was isolated from a man between 18 and 35 years old in good health and CMV-seropositive. The CDR3 DNA sequence: TGTGCCAGCAGCTTGGTGGAGTTGACACCCCTCCACTTT. It codes for CASSLVELTPLHF.